This T cell receptor beta chain was recovered during a study of cytomegalovirus exposure and HLA in healthy donors. Produced via immunoSEQ multiplex PCR; TCRdb's table is partial and in-frame only. The repertoire holds 110,000 or so clones, approximately 88% seen once, with more than 1.5% in the top ten. The receptor's source is a man aged 18 to 35 in good health and CMV-seronegative. Sequencing was done on a sample of PBMCs.

The CDR3 bases are TGTGCCAGCAGCCTGTGGGGGACAGGTAATCAGCCCCAGCATTTT. Its translation: CASSLWGTGNQPQHF. The chain has TRBV7-9 and TRBJ1-5, with 8 positions matching TRBD1. The CDR3 has 15 residues. J gave up 4 bases and V 5 bases, and 7 bases lay outside the gene matches. Germline-derived CDR1 and CDR2 are SEHNR and FQNEAQ (reference sequence).